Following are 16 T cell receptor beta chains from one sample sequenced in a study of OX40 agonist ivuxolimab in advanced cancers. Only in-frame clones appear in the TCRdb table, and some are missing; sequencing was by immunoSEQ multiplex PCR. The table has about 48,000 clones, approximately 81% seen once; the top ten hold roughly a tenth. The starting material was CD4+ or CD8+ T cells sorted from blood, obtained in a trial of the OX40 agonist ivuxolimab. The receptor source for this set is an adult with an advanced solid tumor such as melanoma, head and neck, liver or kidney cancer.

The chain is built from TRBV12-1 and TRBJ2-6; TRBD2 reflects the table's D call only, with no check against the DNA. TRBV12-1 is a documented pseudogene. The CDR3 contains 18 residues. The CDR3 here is CASSFADTSFPGANVLTF. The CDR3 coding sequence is TGTGCCAGCAGCTTTGCGGACACTAGCTTCCCTGGGGCCAACGTCCTGACTTTC.

The CDR3, as DNA: TGTGCCAGCTCACCCCCAGGCTACAATGAGCAGTTCTTC. Protein: CASSPPGYNEQFF. The V call is TRBV18, the J call TRBJ2-1, with no clear D. V dropped 3 bases and J dropped 3 bases, with 6 bases sitting between them. Per the germline V gene, CDR1 is KGHSH and CDR2 is LQKENI. This CDR3 has 13 residues.

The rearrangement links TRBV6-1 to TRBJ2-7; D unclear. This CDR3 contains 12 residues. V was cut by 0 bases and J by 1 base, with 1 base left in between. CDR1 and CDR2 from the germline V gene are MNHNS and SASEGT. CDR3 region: CASSEASYEQYF. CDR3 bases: TGTGCCAGCAGTGAAGCTTCCTACGAGCAGTACTTC.

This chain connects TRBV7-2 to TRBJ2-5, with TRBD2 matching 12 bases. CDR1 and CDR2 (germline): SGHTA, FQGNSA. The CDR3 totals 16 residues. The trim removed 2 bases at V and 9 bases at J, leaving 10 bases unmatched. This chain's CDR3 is CASSLLPGLAGKAQYF. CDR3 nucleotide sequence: TGTGCCAGCAGCTTATTGCCGGGACTAGCGGGCAAGGCCCAGTACTTC.

CDR3 coding DNA: TGTGCCAGAAGCCCACAGGGGGCGCCCTACAATGAGCAGTTCTTC. This translates into CARSPQGAPYNEQFF. This chain uses TRBV5-3 with TRBJ2-1; 9 positions agree with TRBD1. Being an ORF, TRBV5-3 has a function that is uncertain. The V and J ends lost 4 bases and 2 bases, in that order; junction bases with no gene match: 4. This CDR3 spans 15 amino acids.

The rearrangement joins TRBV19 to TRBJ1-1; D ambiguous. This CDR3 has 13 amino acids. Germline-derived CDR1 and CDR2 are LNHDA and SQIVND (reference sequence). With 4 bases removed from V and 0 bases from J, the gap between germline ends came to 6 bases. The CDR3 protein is CASSKQMNTEAFF. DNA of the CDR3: TGTGCCAGTAGTAAACAGATGAACACTGAAGCTTTCTTT.

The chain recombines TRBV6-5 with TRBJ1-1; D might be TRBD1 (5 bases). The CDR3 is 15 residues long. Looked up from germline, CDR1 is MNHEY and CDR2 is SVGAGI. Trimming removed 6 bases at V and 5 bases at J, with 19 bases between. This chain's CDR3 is CASSRGLTMGTEAFF. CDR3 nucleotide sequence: TGTGCCAGCAGCCGGGGACTGACCATGGGGACTGAAGCTTTCTTT.

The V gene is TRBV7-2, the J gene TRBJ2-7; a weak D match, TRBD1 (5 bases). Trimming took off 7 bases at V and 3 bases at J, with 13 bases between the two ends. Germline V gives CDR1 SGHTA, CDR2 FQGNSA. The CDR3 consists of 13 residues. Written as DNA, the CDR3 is TGTGCCAGCACCCCAGGGCATTACTACGAGCAGTACTTC. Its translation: CASTPGHYYEQYF.

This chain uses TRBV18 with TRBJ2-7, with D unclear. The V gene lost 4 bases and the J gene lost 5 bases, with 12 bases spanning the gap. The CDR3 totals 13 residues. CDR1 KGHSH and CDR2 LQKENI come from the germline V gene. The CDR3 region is CASSQINGNEQYF. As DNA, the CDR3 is TGTGCCAGCTCACAAATAAACGGTAACGAGCAGTACTTC. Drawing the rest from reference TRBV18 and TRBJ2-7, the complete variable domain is NAGVMQNPRHLVRRRGQEARLRCSPMKGHSHVYWYRQLPEEGLKFMVYLQKENIIDESGMPKERFSAEFPKEGPSILRIQQVVRGDSAAYFCASSQINGNEQYFGPGTRLTVT.

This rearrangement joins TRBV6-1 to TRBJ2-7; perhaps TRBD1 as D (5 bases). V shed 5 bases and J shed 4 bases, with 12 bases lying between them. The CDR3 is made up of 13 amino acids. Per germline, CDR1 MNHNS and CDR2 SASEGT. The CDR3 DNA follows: TGTGCCAGCAGTTCCACTGGACAATACGAGCAGTACTTC. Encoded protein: CASSSTGQYEQYF.

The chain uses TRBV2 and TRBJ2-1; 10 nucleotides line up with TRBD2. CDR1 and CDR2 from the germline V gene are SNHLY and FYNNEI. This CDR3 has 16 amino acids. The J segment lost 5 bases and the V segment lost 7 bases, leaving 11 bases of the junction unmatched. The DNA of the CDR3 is TGTGCCAGCAAACCCGGCGTAGCGGGAGGCCACAATGAGCAGTTCTTC. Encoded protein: CASKPGVAGGHNEQFF.

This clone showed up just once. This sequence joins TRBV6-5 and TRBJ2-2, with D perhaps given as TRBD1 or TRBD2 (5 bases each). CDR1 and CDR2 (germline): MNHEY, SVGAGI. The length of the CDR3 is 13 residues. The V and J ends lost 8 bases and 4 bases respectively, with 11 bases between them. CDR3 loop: CASRLGGTGELFF. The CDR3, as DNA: TGTGCCAGCCGCCTTGGGGGCACCGGGGAGCTGTTTTTT.

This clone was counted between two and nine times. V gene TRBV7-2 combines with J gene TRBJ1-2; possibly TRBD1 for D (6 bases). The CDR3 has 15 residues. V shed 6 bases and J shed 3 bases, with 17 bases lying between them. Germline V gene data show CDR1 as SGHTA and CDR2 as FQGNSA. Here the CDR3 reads CASRETGGHDYGYTF. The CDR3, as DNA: TGTGCCAGCAGGGAAACGGGGGGACACGACTATGGCTACACCTTC.

This CDR3 is CASSLASGYTGELFF. As DNA, the CDR3 is TGCGCCAGCAGCTTGGCCTCGGGCTACACCGGGGAGCTGTTTTTT. This sequence joins TRBV5-1 and TRBJ2-2; D is undetermined. The CDR3 has 15 amino acids. V was trimmed by 0 bases and J by 3 bases, leaving 9 bases between them. Germline CDR1 and CDR2: SGHRS and YFSETQ.

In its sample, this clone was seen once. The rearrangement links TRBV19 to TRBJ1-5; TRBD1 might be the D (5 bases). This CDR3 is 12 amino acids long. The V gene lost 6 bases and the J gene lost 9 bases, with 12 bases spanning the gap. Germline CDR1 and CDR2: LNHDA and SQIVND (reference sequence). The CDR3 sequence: CASRGTAGPQHF. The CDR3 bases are TGTGCCAGTAGGGGGACCGCCGGGCCCCAGCATTTT.

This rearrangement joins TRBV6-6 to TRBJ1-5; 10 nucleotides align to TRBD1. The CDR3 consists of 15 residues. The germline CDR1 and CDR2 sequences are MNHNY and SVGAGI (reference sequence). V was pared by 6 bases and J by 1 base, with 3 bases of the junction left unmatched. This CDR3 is CASSQTGGSNQPQHF. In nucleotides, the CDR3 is TGTGCCAGCAGCCAGACAGGGGGCAGCAATCAGCCCCAGCATTTT.